Listed below are T cell receptor beta chains from one sample, sequenced in a study of beta chain features in type 1 diabetes. Assay: immunoSEQ multiplex PCR; the TCRdb copy retains only in-frame clones and omits some. Of 640,000 or so clones in the sample, about an eighth were seen once. The sequencing input was naive CD4+ T cells from blood. The receptors derive from a man between 18 and 29 years old with type 1 diabetes. The CDR3 runs from the conserved cysteine through the conserved F or W. Fields, in order: clone size, J gene, V gene, D gene, CDR3 DNA, CDR3 protein. A D gene is named only where the DNA matches it firmly. Only some rows state a clone size, as once, few, many or a class for expanded clones.

abundance: NA; j_gene: TRBJ2-3; v_gene: TRBV25-1; d_gene: NA; CDR3nt: TGTGCCAGCAGTGAAGGGTTCTCGGTGACAGATACGCAGTATTTT; CDR3aa: CASSEGFSVTDTQYF
abundance: NA; j_gene: TRBJ2-2; v_gene: TRBV14; d_gene: NA; CDR3nt: TGTGCCAGCAGCCAAGTAACCGGGGAGCTGTTTTTT; CDR3aa: CASSQVTGELFF
abundance: few; j_gene: TRBJ2-7; v_gene: TRBV30; d_gene: NA; CDR3nt: TGTGCCTGGACTCCCCCCTCGTCGGTAACCTACGAGCAGTACTTC; CDR3aa: CAWTPPSSVTYEQYF
abundance: few; j_gene: TRBJ2-1; v_gene: TRBV9; d_gene: NA; CDR3nt: TGTGCCAGCAGAAAGGTGAGCTCCTACAATGAGCAGTTCTTC; CDR3aa: CASRKVSSYNEQFF
abundance: few; j_gene: TRBJ1-5; v_gene: TRBV6-6; d_gene: NA; CDR3nt: TGTGCCAGCAGCCTCACCCGGGAGCCCCAGCATTTT; CDR3aa: CASSLTREPQHF
abundance: NA; j_gene: TRBJ2-1; v_gene: TRBV7-3; d_gene: NA; CDR3nt: TGTGCCAGCAGATTGGACAGCACCGGGCAATATGAGCAGTTCTTC; CDR3aa: CASRLDSTGQYEQFF
abundance: NA; j_gene: TRBJ2-1; v_gene: TRBV7-3; d_gene: NA; CDR3nt: TGTGCCAGCAGCTTAAGCGCAGGGAATGATGAGCAGTTCTTC; CDR3aa: CASSLSAGNDEQFF
abundance: few; j_gene: TRBJ2-5; v_gene: TRBV9; d_gene: NA; CDR3nt: TGTGCCAGCAGCGTAGGCAGCGGGCGTGAGGCCCAGTACTTC; CDR3aa: CASSVGSGREAQYF
abundance: few; j_gene: TRBJ2-1; v_gene: TRBV5-6; d_gene: TRBD2; CDR3nt: TGTGCCAGCAGCAAAGGAGCGGGAGGGGCCTACAATGAGCAGTTCTTC; CDR3aa: CASSKGAGGAYNEQFF
abundance: few; j_gene: TRBJ2-6; v_gene: TRBV5-1; d_gene: TRBD1; CDR3nt: TGCGCCAGCAGCTCACCTGCCGGGACAGGGGGCTCTGGGGCCAACGTCCTGACTTTC; CDR3aa: CASSSPAGTGGSGANVLTF
abundance: NA; j_gene: TRBJ1-4; v_gene: TRBV5-1; d_gene: NA; CDR3nt: TGCGCCAGCAGCCCCGACAGAACTAATGAAAAACTGTTTTTT; CDR3aa: CASSPDRTNEKLFF
abundance: few; j_gene: TRBJ1-5; v_gene: TRBV7-2; d_gene: NA; CDR3nt: TGTGCCAGCAGCTTAGAATTGGCGAGCAATCAGCCCCAGCATTTT; CDR3aa: CASSLELASNQPQHF
abundance: NA; j_gene: TRBJ1-2; v_gene: TRBV7-2; d_gene: NA; CDR3nt: TGTGCCAGCAGCTTGGGACTCACGGATTGGGGCTACACCTTC; CDR3aa: CASSLGLTDWGYTF
abundance: few; j_gene: TRBJ2-1; v_gene: TRBV5-1; d_gene: NA; CDR3nt: TGCGCCAGCAGCGGATCGGGCGCCGAGCAGTTCTTC; CDR3aa: CASSGSGAEQFF
abundance: few; j_gene: TRBJ1-2; v_gene: TRBV7-2; d_gene: NA; CDR3nt: TGTGCCAGCAGCTTAGATGGGAGAGGTGGCTACACCTTC; CDR3aa: CASSLDGRGGYTF
abundance: NA; j_gene: TRBJ2-3; v_gene: TRBV7-6; d_gene: TRBD1; CDR3nt: TGTGCCAGCAGCATAGATCAGGGGGTGCTGGGCACAGATACGCAGTATTTT; CDR3aa: CASSIDQGVLGTDTQYF
abundance: NA; j_gene: TRBJ1-1; v_gene: TRBV4-1; d_gene: NA; CDR3nt: TGCGCCAGCAGCCAAGATACGGGGATCCCAGAAGCTTTCTTT; CDR3aa: CASSQDTGIPEAFF
abundance: NA; j_gene: TRBJ2-5; v_gene: TRBV30; d_gene: NA; CDR3nt: TGTGCCTGGAGTTCAGTTCCGGGACGGTCGGAAGAGACCCAGTACTTC; CDR3aa: CAWSSVPGRSEETQYF
abundance: few; j_gene: TRBJ2-1; v_gene: TRBV5-4; d_gene: NA; CDR3nt: TGTGCCAGCAGCTTGGAGGGATCCTACAATGAGCAGTTCTTC; CDR3aa: CASSLEGSYNEQFF
abundance: NA; j_gene: TRBJ1-1; v_gene: TRBV5-1; d_gene: NA; CDR3nt: TGCGCCATCCTCACCCTTAGCCGTGAAGCTTTCTTT; CDR3aa: CAILTLSREAFF
abundance: NA; j_gene: TRBJ2-7; v_gene: TRBV2; d_gene: NA; CDR3nt: TGTGCCAGCAGTACACAGGGTTTGGGCGAGCAGTACTTC; CDR3aa: CASSTQGLGEQYF
abundance: NA; j_gene: TRBJ2-5; v_gene: TRBV5-6; d_gene: NA; CDR3nt: TGTGCCAGCAGCTTGAACGAGCGGGAGACCCAGTACTTC; CDR3aa: CASSLNERETQYF
abundance: few; j_gene: TRBJ2-5; v_gene: TRBV2; d_gene: TRBD2; CDR3nt: TGTGCCAGCAGGAAGGGAGCTAGCGGGGGACAAGAGACCCAGTACTTC; CDR3aa: CASRKGASGGQETQYF
abundance: few; j_gene: TRBJ1-2; v_gene: TRBV7-9; d_gene: NA; CDR3nt: TGTGCCAGCAGCCCACCTCAGGGAAGGGCCTATGGCTACACCTTC; CDR3aa: CASSPPQGRAYGYTF
abundance: NA; j_gene: TRBJ2-7; v_gene: TRBV7-2; d_gene: NA; CDR3nt: TGTGCCAGCAGCCACCCCAGGCTGGAGCAGTACTTC; CDR3aa: CASSHPRLEQYF